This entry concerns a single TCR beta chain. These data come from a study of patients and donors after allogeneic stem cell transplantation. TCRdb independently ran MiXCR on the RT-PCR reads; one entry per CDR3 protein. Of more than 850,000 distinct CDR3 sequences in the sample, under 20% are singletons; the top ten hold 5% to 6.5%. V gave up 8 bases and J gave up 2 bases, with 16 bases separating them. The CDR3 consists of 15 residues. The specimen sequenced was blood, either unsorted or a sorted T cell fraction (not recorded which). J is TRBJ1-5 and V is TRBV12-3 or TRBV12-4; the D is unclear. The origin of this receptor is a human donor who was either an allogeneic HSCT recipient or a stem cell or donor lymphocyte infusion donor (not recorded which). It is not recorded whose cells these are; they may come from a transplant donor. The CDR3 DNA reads TGTGCCAGCGGGAACCTGGAAACCCGCAATCAGCCCCAGCATTTT. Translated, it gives CASGNLETRNQPQHF.